The 29 T cell receptor beta chains in this list originate from one sample, sequenced in a study of CD8 T cells in ankylosing spondylitis. TCRdb recomputed calls from the 5' RACE reads with MiXCR, one row per CDR3 protein. The profile covers 240,000 or so distinct CDR3 sequences, with approximately 9% appearing a single time and under 7.5% taken by the ten largest. Sequenced sample: blood, either unsorted or a sorted T cell fraction (not recorded which). All receptors come from a male donor with ankylosing spondylitis or in good health (not recorded which).

This clonotype was picked up many times. The V call is TRBV5-1, the J call TRBJ1-1; possible D gene TRBD1, 6 bases. CDR3 size: 13 residues. Germline V gene data show CDR1 as SGHRS and CDR2 as YFSETQ. The V end lost 6 bases, the J end lost 11 bases, and 20 bases lay between the germline ends. The CDR3 loop reads CASTPSGTGAAFF. In nucleotides, the CDR3 is TGCGCCAGCACCCCCTCCGGGACGGGGGCGGCTTTCTTT.

This clonotype was counted a few times. This may arise from a read error, as a much more abundant clone is one base away. The chain has TRBV14 and TRBJ2-2; no definite D call. The CDR3 sequence is 13 residues long. CDR1 and CDR2 (germline): SGHDN, FVKESK. The germline V and J ends were trimmed by 5 bases and 3 bases, with 7 bases remaining between them. The CDR3 reads CASSAPYTGELFF. The CDR3, as DNA: TGTGCCAGCAGCGCCCCCTACACCGGGGAGCTGTTTTTT.

In this sample, this clonotype turned up many times. The rearrangement uses TRBV24-1 and TRBJ2-1; no firm D call. There are 14 residues in the CDR3. Trimming took off 7 bases at V and 7 bases at J, with 16 bases between the two ends. Germline CDR1 is KGHDR and CDR2 is SFDVKD. The CDR3 here is CATRGLNSGNEQFF. Written as DNA, the CDR3 is TGTGCCACCAGGGGTTTGAATAGTGGTAATGAGCAGTTCTTC.

Concerning this clonotype: A read error may be the cause here, since a much bigger clone is one base away. The chain recombines TRBV7-2 with TRBJ2-6; unclear D gene. Germline-derived CDR1 and CDR2 are SGHTA and FQGNSA. The CDR3 covers 15 residues. V lost 0 bases to trimming and J lost 0 bases, with 3 bases between them. The CDR3 here is CASSLAVSGANVLTF. CDR3 nucleotides: TGTGCCAGCAGCTTAGCAGTCTCTGGGGCCAACGTCCTGACTTTC.

About this clonotype itself: This sequence may be a read error, since a much larger clone differs from it by one base. This rearrangement joins TRBV2 to TRBJ1-2; D remains unclear. The CDR3 spans 13 residues. Trimming stripped 10 bases from V and 3 bases from J, with 15 bases between. The germline CDR1 and CDR2 sequences are SNHLY and FYNNEI. CDR3 residues: CANTPSGDYGYTF. The CDR3 nucleotides read TGTGCCAACACTCCGAGCGGGGACTATGGCTACACCTTC.

This clonotype was detected many times. This chain uses TRBV5-1 with TRBJ2-2, with D tentatively TRBD2 (6 bases). The germline V gene encodes CDR1 SGHRS and CDR2 YFSETQ. The CDR3 is 15 amino acids. Trimming cost V 0 bases and J 6 bases, with 12 bases left between them. This CDR3 reads CASSLAGGIPGELFF. For the CDR3, the DNA is TGCGCCAGCAGCTTGGCCGGGGGAATCCCCGGGGAGCTGTTTTTT.

This clonotype has just a few counts. The genes are TRBV28 and TRBJ2-1; D not resolved. There are 11 residues in the CDR3. Between the trimmed V and J ends, which lost 1 base and 10 bases, there was a span of 5 bases. The germline CDR1 and CDR2 sequences are MDHEN and SYDVKM. The CDR3 nucleotides are TGTGCCAGCAGTTTATTGCTGGAGCAGTTCTTC. Amino acid sequence: CASSLLLEQFF.

The chain joins TRBV29-1 to TRBJ2-7, with 12 nucleotides matching TRBD2. Germline CDR1 and CDR2: SQVTM and ANQGSEA. J gave up 4 bases and V 3 bases, and 7 bases lay outside the gene matches. The CDR3 consists of 15 residues. The CDR3 region is CSVESTSGRQYEQYF. DNA for the CDR3: TGCAGCGTTGAGTCTACTAGCGGGAGGCAGTACGAGCAGTACTTC.

V is TRBV4-2 and J is TRBJ2-3; D is undetermined. Germline V gene data show CDR1 as LGHNA and CDR2 as YNFKEQ. This CDR3 comprises 18 residues. Trimming cost V 3 bases and J 2 bases, with 21 bases left between them. In DNA, the CDR3 is TGTGCCAGCAGCCACGCCACCTACGCTAGTGAGACCACAGATACGCAGTATTTT. It is translated as CASSHATYASETTDTQYF.

The chain links TRBV5-1 to TRBJ2-5; TRBD2 aligns across 11 bases. Germline V gives CDR1 SGHRS, CDR2 YFSETQ. The trim removed 3 bases at V and 0 bases at J, leaving 1 base unmatched. The CDR3 is 15 residues long. This CDR3 is CASSSTSGNQETQYF. The CDR3 DNA is TGCGCCAGCAGCTCGACTAGCGGGAACCAAGAGACCCAGTACTTC.

In this sample, this clonotype turned up many times. This chain uses TRBV20-1 with TRBJ1-6, with 8 bases lining up with TRBD1. The length of the CDR3 is 13 residues. V was pared by 3 bases and J by 10 bases, with 5 bases of the junction left unmatched. Per germline, CDR1 DFQATT and CDR2 SNEGSKA (reference sequence). CDR3 sequence (DNA): TGCAGTGCTAGTACAGGGGGAGGGTCACCCCTCCACTTT. It encodes CSASTGGGSPLHF.

At least ten counts were recorded for this clonotype. The chain recombines TRBV5-5 with TRBJ1-3; perhaps TRBD1 as D (6 bases). The CDR3 spans 13 residues. Germline V lookup: CDR1 SGHKS, CDR2 YYEKEE (reference sequence). Trimming removed 4 bases from V and 8 bases from J, with 13 bases in between. DNA for the CDR3: TGTGCCAGCAGCCCGCAGGGGAGCGACACCATATATTTT. Residues: CASSPQGSDTIYF.

This clonotype showed up just a few times. CDR3 protein: CASTAIRDIRPSSGNTIYF. The DNA of the CDR3 is TGTGCCAGCACAGCAATCCGGGACATTCGTCCCAGCTCTGGAAACACCATATATTTT. The V gene is TRBV6-2 or TRBV6-3, the J gene TRBJ1-3, with a possible D match to TRBD1 (6 bases). This CDR3 region has 19 residues. Germline CDR1 reads MNHEY; CDR2 reads SVGEGT. The V end was cut by 7 bases, the J end by 0 bases, with 25 bases between.

This clonotype was seen many times. The chain links TRBV29-1 to TRBJ2-1; D remains unclear. There are 12 residues in the CDR3. Trimming pared 7 bases from V and 4 bases from J, leaving 11 bases between. Germline V lookup: CDR1 SQVTM, CDR2 ANQGSEA. The CDR3 here is CSGLKRYNEQFF. For the CDR3, the DNA is TGCAGCGGTCTAAAGAGATACAATGAGCAGTTCTTC.

This clonotype was seen at least ten times. This chain joins TRBV4-3 and TRBJ2-3; D remains unclear. The CDR3 is 15 amino acids. The V gene's germline CDR1 is LGHNA and CDR2 YSLEER. Trimming removed 4 bases from V and 2 bases from J, with 13 bases in between. CDR3 in amino acids: CASSLGDTDTDTQYF. The CDR3 coding sequence is TGCGCCAGCAGCCTCGGCGACACCGACACAGATACGCAGTATTTT.

Ten or more counts support this clonotype. The J gene is TRBJ2-7, the V gene TRBV5-6, with no clear D. CDR3 length: 14 amino acids. Between the trimmed V and J ends, which lost 2 bases and 0 bases, there was a span of 9 bases. Per germline, CDR1 SGHDT and CDR2 YYEEEE. The CDR3 bases are TGTGCCAGCAGCTTTGGCGATAACTCCTACGAGCAGTACTTC. It yields the protein CASSFGDNSYEQYF.

This clonotype was found many times. The genes are TRBV5-1 and TRBJ1-2; tentative D call: TRBD1 (6 bases). Trimming took 1 base from V and 0 from J, leaving 16 bases between them. CDR1 is SGHRS and CDR2 is YFSETQ in the germline V gene. CDR3 size: 17 residues. Written as DNA, the CDR3 is TGCGCCAGCAGCTTGACCTCCGGGACACCTTCTAACTATGGCTACACCTTC. Residues: CASSLTSGTPSNYGYTF.

This chain connects TRBV5-6 to TRBJ2-1, with TRBD2 identical over 9 bases. The CDR3 extends over 21 amino acids. The V segment lost 0 bases and the J segment 1 base; nucleotides outside the gene matches: 17. CDR1 SGHDT and CDR2 YYEEEE come from the germline V gene. The CDR3 sequence: CASSLGVVGVVAGVSYNEQFF. Written as DNA, the CDR3 is TGTGCCAGCAGCTTGGGTGTGGTAGGGGTGGTAGCGGGAGTGTCCTACAATGAGCAGTTCTTC. The full variable domain, its missing parts supplied by reference TRBV5-6 and TRBJ2-1, is DAGVTQSPTHLIKTRGQQVTLRCSPKSGHDTVSWYQQALGQGPQFIFQYYEEEERQRGNFPDRFSGHQFPNYSSELNVNALLLGDSALYLCASSLGVVGVVAGVSYNEQFFGPGTRLTVL.

There are many counts of this clonotype. The chain is built from TRBV3-1 and TRBJ2-2; D unclear. Germline values: CDR1 LGHDT, CDR2 YNNKEL (reference sequence). Trimming removed 1 base from V and 1 base from J, with 7 bases in between. The CDR3 covers 15 residues. The CDR3 spells CASSQVTLNTGELFF. CDR3 nucleotides: TGTGCCAGCAGCCAAGTGACTTTGAACACCGGGGAGCTGTTTTTT.

V is TRBV2 and J is TRBJ1-1; D is unresolved. The germline V and J ends were trimmed by 4 bases and 6 bases, with 9 bases remaining between them. CDR1 and CDR2 from the germline V gene are SNHLY and FYNNEI. The CDR3 totals 12 residues. The CDR3 spells CASSGHGSEAFF. The CDR3 bases are TGTGCCAGCAGTGGGCACGGATCTGAAGCTTTCTTT.

This clonotype was observed at least ten times. The CDR3 nucleotides read TGTGCCAGCAGCTTAAACGTTGCCTCCCAGGCTCAGTACTTC. Its translation: CASSLNVASQAQYF. The gene calls are TRBV7-6 and TRBJ2-4, with unresolved D. The CDR3 has 14 residues. The germline CDR1 and CDR2 sequences are SGHVS and FNYEAQ. The ends were cut back, 2 bases at V and 12 bases at J, with 17 bases in the middle.

Many counts were recorded for this clonotype. The chain joins TRBV20-1 to TRBJ2-5; no clear D. This CDR3 is 13 amino acids long. V was shortened by 7 bases and J by 3 bases, with 15 bases between the two germline ends. Germline V gene lookup returns CDR1 DFQATT and CDR2 SNEGSKA (reference sequence). The CDR3 region is CSVRKLLEETQYF. The CDR3 DNA follows: TGCAGTGTTAGGAAATTATTGGAAGAGACCCAGTACTTC.

The chain combines TRBV30 with TRBJ2-7, with 7 bases fitting TRBD2. The CDR3 covers 12 residues. V lost 1 base and J lost 6; bases outside the gene matches: 3. The V gene's germline CDR1 is GTSNPN and CDR2 SVGIG (reference sequence). The CDR3 loop reads CAWSAGGLEQYF. Written as DNA, the CDR3 is TGTGCCTGGAGTGCGGGGGGACTCGAGCAGTACTTC.

This clonotype was recorded at least ten times. The rearrangement uses TRBV21-1 and TRBJ1-1; whether TRBD1, the table's D call, matches the DNA was not checked. TRBV21-1 is given as a pseudogene. This CDR3 is built from 16 residues. CDR3 residues: CASSSRLQGENTEAFF. In DNA form, the CDR3 reads TGTGCCAGCAGCAGCCGGCTACAGGGGGAAAACACTGAAGCTTTCTTT.

This clonotype was seen ten or more times. The CDR3 protein is CASRPNTGAEAFF. The CDR3 DNA sequence: TGTGCCAGCAGACCGAACACAGGGGCTGAAGCTTTCTTT. The chain combines TRBV6-6 with TRBJ1-1; 7 bases align to TRBD1. Germline CDR1 is MNHNY and CDR2 is SVGAGI (reference sequence). V shed 6 bases and J 6 bases; nucleotides not matched to a gene: 7. CDR3 size: 13 residues.

There are many counts of this clonotype. The chain links TRBV29-1 to TRBJ1-1; the D is unclear. V was pared by 0 bases and J by 1 base, with 9 bases between. CDR1 and CDR2 from the germline V gene are SQVTM and ANQGSEA. This CDR3 comprises 14 residues. CDR3 sequence: CSVEDLERNTEAFF. In DNA, the CDR3 is TGCAGCGTTGAAGATCTGGAGCGGAACACTGAAGCTTTCTTT.

Many counts were recorded for this clonotype. The V and J genes are TRBV29-1 and TRBJ2-1, with 7 nucleotides matching TRBD1. The V segment lost 2 bases and the J segment 2 bases; nucleotides outside the gene matches: 6. Germline values: CDR1 SQVTM, CDR2 ANQGSEA. The CDR3 is 15 residues long. The CDR3 region is CSVEKADRPYNEQFF. CDR3 in DNA: TGCAGCGTTGAAAAGGCGGACAGGCCCTACAATGAGCAGTTCTTC.

This clonotype was observed many times. The chain uses TRBV7-2 and TRBJ1-2, with 10 bases lining up with TRBD1. From germline, CDR1 is SGHTA and CDR2 FQGNSA. The J segment lost 4 bases and the V segment lost 5 bases, leaving 7 bases of the junction unmatched. The CDR3 has 15 residues. The CDR3 DNA sequence: TGTGCCAGCAGCCCAGGGACAGGGGCGTTCTATGGCTACACCTTC. Translating it yields CASSPGTGAFYGYTF.

This clonotype came up many times. J is TRBJ1-2 and V is TRBV10-3; possibly TRBD1 for D (6 bases). The V end was cut by 3 bases, the J end by 1 base, with 15 bases between. The CDR3 consists of 16 residues. CDR1 and CDR2 (germline): ENHRY, SYGVKD. The CDR3 reads CAISDPDSTFNYGYTF. The CDR3 DNA reads as TGTGCCATCAGTGACCCGGACAGCACCTTTAACTATGGCTACACCTTC.